A selection of T cell receptor beta chains follows, all from one sample in a study of cytomegalovirus exposure and HLA in healthy donors. Data came from immunoSEQ multiplex PCR; TCRdb stores just in-frame clones and leaves some out. The data include tens of thousands of clones; the top ten clones carry more than 9.5%. Sequenced input: PBMCs. Receptors were obtained from a woman aged 45-60 years in good health and CMV-seropositive. Both conserved end residues are part of each CDR3. The D gene is left open where the match is weak.

d_gene,v_gene,j_gene,CDR3aa,CDR3nt
TRBD1,TRBV6-5,TRBJ2-3,CASRRQGAGADTQYF,TGTGCCAGCAGACGCCAGGGGGCCGGGGCAGATACGCAGTATTTT
TRBD2,TRBV11-2,TRBJ2-1,CATREAREQFF,TGTGCCACCCGGGAGGCGCGTGAGCAGTTCTTC
TRBD1,TRBV6-1,TRBJ1-1,CASSRDRRGTEAFF,TGTGCCAGCAGTCGGGACAGGCGGGGCACTGAAGCTTTCTTT
TRBD1,TRBV5-4,TRBJ2-5,CASSQGQQETQYF,TGTGCCAGCAGCCAGGGACAGCAAGAGACCCAGTACTTC
.,TRBV6-1,TRBJ2-7,CASSFGGGPYEQYF,TGTGCCAGCAGCTTCGGAGGGGGCCCTTACGAGCAGTACTTC
TRBD1,TRBV6-5,TRBJ1-5,CASRYYATGGNQPQHF,TGTGCCAGCAGATACTACGCGACAGGGGGGAATCAGCCCCAGCATTTT
.,TRBV6-6,TRBJ2-3,CASSTSGGTDTQYF,TGTGCCAGCAGTACATCAGGGGGCACAGATACGCAGTATTTT
TRBD1,TRBV6-6,TRBJ2-7,CASSLQPGQGTYEQYF,TGTGCCAGCAGTTTACAACCGGGACAGGGAACCTACGAGCAGTACTTC
TRBD1,TRBV28,TRBJ2-5,CASSLGRDSLEYF,TGTGCCAGCAGCTTGGGTAGGGACAGCCTCGAGTACTTC
TRBD1,TRBV5-1,TRBJ1-2,CASSFDRDGYTF,TGCGCCAGCAGCTTTGACAGGGATGGCTACACCTTC
.,TRBV5-5,TRBJ2-3,CASSFGSSGTSTDTQYF,TGTGCCAGCAGCTTTGGATCATCCGGGACTAGCACAGATACGCAGTATTTT
TRBD2,TRBV11-2,TRBJ2-1,CASSLRAGGNEQFF,TGTGCCAGCAGCTTACGAGCGGGGGGCAATGAGCAGTTCTTC
TRBD2,TRBV10-3,TRBJ2-3,CAISAGGGADTQYF,TGTGCCATCAGTGCCGGCGGGGGGGCGGATACGCAGTATTTT
.,TRBV4-1,TRBJ2-7,CASSQGRELEQYF,TGCGCCAGCAGCCAAGGGCGGGAACTGGAGCAGTACTTC
TRBD2,TRBV5-1,TRBJ2-5,CASSLGTSGVQETQYF,TGCGCCAGCAGCCTGGGGACTAGCGGGGTACAAGAGACCCAGTACTTC
TRBD1,TRBV29-1,TRBJ1-2,CSVRTGDYGYTF,TGCAGCGTTCGGACAGGGGACTATGGCTACACCTTC
.,TRBV18,TRBJ1-1,CASSLGVSLNTEAFF,TGTGCCAGCTCACTAGGGGTGTCACTGAACACTGAAGCTTTCTTT
TRBD2,TRBV18,TRBJ2-5,CASSPTIAGGGETQYF,TGTGCCAGCTCACCTACGATAGCGGGAGGCGGAGAGACCCAGTACTTC
.,TRBV7-9,TRBJ1-1,CASSSSRDTEAFF,TGTGCCAGCAGCTCTTCCCGGGACACTGAAGCTTTCTTT
TRBD1,TRBV30,TRBJ1-4,CAWSGQGRATNEKLFF,TGTGCCTGGAGTGGACAGGGGCGAGCAACTAATGAAAAACTGTTTTTT
.,TRBV28,TRBJ2-5,CASSPAGTGETQYF,TGTGCCAGCAGCCCAGCCGGGACTGGGGAGACCCAGTACTTC
TRBD1,TRBV6-5,TRBJ1-1,CASRTGFNTEAFF,TGTGCCAGCAGGACAGGGTTCAACACTGAAGCTTTCTTT
TRBD1,TRBV7-8,TRBJ1-5,CASSLREGTGRGNQPQHF,TGTGCCAGCAGCTTAAGGGAGGGGACAGGCCGGGGAAATCAGCCCCAGCATTTT
TRBD1,TRBV7-9,TRBJ2-1,CASSSPRQGAVNEQFF,TGTGCCAGCAGCTCCCCCCGACAGGGGGCTGTCAATGAGCAGTTCTTC
.,TRBV7-9,TRBJ2-3,CASSLAFGQGRRTDTQYF,TGTGCCAGCAGCTTAGCTTTTGGGCAGGGAAGACGCACAGATACGCAGTATTTT
.,TRBV4-2,TRBJ1-2,CASSQDRRGAGGYTF,TGTGCCAGCAGCCAAGATCGGCGGGGGGCAGGTGGCTACACCTTC
TRBD1,TRBV29-1,TRBJ2-1,CSVLSDRGRLNEQFF,TGCAGCGTTTTAAGCGACAGGGGGCGCTTAAATGAGCAGTTCTTC
.,TRBV5-1,TRBJ2-1,CASSLGAGGSYNEQFF,TGCGCCAGCAGCTTGGGGGCAGGAGGGTCCTACAATGAGCAGTTCTTC
TRBD1,TRBV19,TRBJ1-1,CASSPGQGAENTEAFF,TGTGCCAGTAGTCCGGGACAGGGGGCAGAGAACACTGAAGCTTTCTTT
.,TRBV5-6,TRBJ1-1,CASTGFGGMNTEAFF,TGTGCCAGCACGGGTTTTGGGGGGATGAACACTGAAGCTTTCTTT
.,TRBV7-8,TRBJ2-7,CASSKLSYEQYF,TGTGCCAGCAGCAAGCTCTCCTACGAGCAGTACTTC
.,TRBV18,TRBJ1-5,CASSPGRDNQPQHF,TGTGCCAGCTCTCCCGGACGGGACAATCAGCCCCAGCATTTT
.,TRBV7-2,TRBJ2-7,CASSSRGRSYEQYF,TGTGCCAGCAGCTCCCGAGGGAGGTCCTACGAGCAGTACTTC
.,TRBV7-9,TRBJ2-3,CASSLVRGLTTDTQYF,TGTGCCAGCAGCTTAGTAAGGGGACTCACCACAGATACGCAGTATTTT
TRBD1,TRBV28,TRBJ1-2,CASSSGGYGYTF,TGTGCCAGCAGTTCAGGGGGATATGGCTACACCTTC